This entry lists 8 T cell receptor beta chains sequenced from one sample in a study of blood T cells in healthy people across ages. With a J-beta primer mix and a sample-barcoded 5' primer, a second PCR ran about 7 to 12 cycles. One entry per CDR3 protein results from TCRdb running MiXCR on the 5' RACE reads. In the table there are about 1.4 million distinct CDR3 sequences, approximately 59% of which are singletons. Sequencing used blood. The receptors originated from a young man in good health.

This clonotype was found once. The CDR3 region is CASSFTSSGGTVYGYTF. The CDR3 DNA reads TGTGCCAGCAGCTTCACGAGTTCAGGGGGGACAGTTTATGGCTACACCTTC. This chain uses TRBV5-5 with TRBJ1-2, with 7 bases matching TRBD1. Germline CDR1 is SGHKS and CDR2 is YYEKEE (reference sequence). V lost 2 bases and J lost 5; bases outside the gene matches: 15. The CDR3 sequence is 17 residues long.

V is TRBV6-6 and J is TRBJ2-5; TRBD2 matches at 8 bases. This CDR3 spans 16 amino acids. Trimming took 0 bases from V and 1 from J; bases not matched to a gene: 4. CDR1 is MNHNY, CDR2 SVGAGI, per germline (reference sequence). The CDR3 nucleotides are TGTGCCAGCAGTTACTCTCCTGCGGGAGGCCAAGAGACCCAGTACTTC. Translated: CASSYSPAGGQETQYF.

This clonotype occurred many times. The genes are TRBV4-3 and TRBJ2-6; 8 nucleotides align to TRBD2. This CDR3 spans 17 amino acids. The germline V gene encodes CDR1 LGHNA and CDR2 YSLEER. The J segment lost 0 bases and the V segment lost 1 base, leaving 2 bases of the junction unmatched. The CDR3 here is CASSQGTSTSGANVLTF. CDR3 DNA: TGCGCCAGCAGCCAAGGGACTAGCACCTCTGGGGCCAACGTCCTGACTTTC.

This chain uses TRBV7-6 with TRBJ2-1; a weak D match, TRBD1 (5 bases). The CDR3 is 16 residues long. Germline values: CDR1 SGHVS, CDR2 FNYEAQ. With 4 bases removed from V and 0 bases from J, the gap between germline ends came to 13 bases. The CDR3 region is CASSSDTGSSYNEQFF. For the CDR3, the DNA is TGTGCCAGCAGCTCCGATACAGGAAGCTCCTACAATGAGCAGTTCTTC.

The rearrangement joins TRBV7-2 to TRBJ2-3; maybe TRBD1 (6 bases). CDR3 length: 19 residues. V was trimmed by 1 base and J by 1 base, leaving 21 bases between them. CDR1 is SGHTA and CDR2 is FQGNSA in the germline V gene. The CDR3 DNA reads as TGTGCCAGCAGCTTAGTTTCGGTGTGGGGGCTCTCCGGCACAGATACGCAGTATTTT. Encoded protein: CASSLVSVWGLSGTDTQYF.

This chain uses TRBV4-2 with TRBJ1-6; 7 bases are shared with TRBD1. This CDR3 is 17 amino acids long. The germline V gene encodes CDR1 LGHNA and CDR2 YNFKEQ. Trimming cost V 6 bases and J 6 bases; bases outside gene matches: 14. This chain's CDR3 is CASSFVLRGDGNSPLHF. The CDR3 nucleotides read TGTGCCAGCAGTTTCGTCCTCAGGGGGGACGGTAATTCACCCCTCCACTTT.

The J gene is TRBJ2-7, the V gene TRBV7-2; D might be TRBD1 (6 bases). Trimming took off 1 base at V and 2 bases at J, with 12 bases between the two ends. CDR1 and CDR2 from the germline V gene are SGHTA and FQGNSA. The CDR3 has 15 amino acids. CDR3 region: CASSLVGAATYEQYF. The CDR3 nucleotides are TGTGCCAGCAGCTTAGTGGGGGCAGCTACCTACGAGCAGTACTTC.

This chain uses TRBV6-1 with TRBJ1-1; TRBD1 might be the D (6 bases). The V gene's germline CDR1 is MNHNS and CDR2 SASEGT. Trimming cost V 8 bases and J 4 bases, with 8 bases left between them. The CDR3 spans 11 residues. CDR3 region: CASYRVTEAFF. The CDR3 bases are TGTGCCAGCTACAGGGTCACTGAAGCTTTCTTT.